The TCR beta chain described here comes from a study of T cell repertoires in cytomegalovirus infection. Study-level background: Evidence of both CMV infection and a matching HLA type came from public TCR beta signatures. Whole-study results and caveats: Within the response measured ex vivo, HLA-C-restricted CMV-specific TCR beta clonotypes were dominant. Cumulative frequency of public TCR beta families picked out carriers of CMV plus the relevant HLA.

This clonotype was picked up a small number of times. Its specificity is not known. In TCRdb, the reads were re-called with MiXCR into one record per CDR3 protein. The repertoire has around 320,000 distinct CDR3 sequences, around 9.5% of them found once; the top ten carry around 4.1%. The CDR3 has 17 amino acids. Looked up from germline, CDR1 is ENHRY and CDR2 is SYGVKD. Trimming cost V 4 bases and J 7 bases, with 25 bases left between them. The rearrangement joins TRBV10-3 to TRBJ2-5; no clear D gene. The receptor's source is a human donor in good health (CMV status not recorded). Some clones in this sample may be carry-over from other donors' samples. Sequenced input: PBMCs. The CDR3 region is CAISGPPYSQADRTQYF. Here the CDR3 DNA reads TGTGCCATCAGTGGGCCACCCTATTCTCAGGCGGATAGGACCCAGTACTTC.